The clone carrying this T cell receptor beta chain has only a few counts. The sample comes from a study of T cells in Graves' hyperthyroidism and ophthalmopathy. This CDR3 is built from 14 residues. V lost 7 bases, J lost 6 bases, and 18 bases lay in between. Germline V gives CDR1 MNHEY, CDR2 SVGAGI. There were TCR beta CDR3 regions amplified from RNA transcripts. The TCR CDR3 was amplified in a first-round RT-PCR using the HTBI primer set. Each CDR3 protein gets one entry after TCRdb re-called the multiplex PCR reads with MiXCR. Of under 250,000 distinct CDR3 sequences listed, approximately 17% are singletons.

Material: blood. The chain employs TRBV6-5 and TRBJ1-2; D might be TRBD1 (6 bases). The TCR sequence derives from a man in his fifties or sixties with Graves' hyperthyroidism. The CDR3 reads CASTQFGDKNGYTF. For the CDR3, the DNA is TGTGCCAGCACCCAATTCGGGGACAAGAATGGCTACACCTTC.